This T cell receptor beta chain was identified during a study of radiotherapy plus CTLA-4 blockade in lung cancer. Concerning this clone itself: Its antigen is undetermined.

Measured with immunoSEQ multiplex PCR; TCRdb has only the in-frame clones, and not every one. The data show over 60,000 clones, around nine tenths seen once. Germline V lookup: CDR1 MDHEN, CDR2 SYDVKM. Trimming left V 7 bases short and J 7 bases short, with 14 bases between. The CDR3 is made up of 13 amino acids. Study-wide points: Response, reportedly, was best predicted by interferon-beta along with early blood T cell clone dynamics. Some TCR clones had been derived from tumors. These clones expanded in peripheral blood after radiotherapy plus ipilimumab.

The V call is TRBV28, the J call TRBJ1-5; TRBD1 is a possible D gene (6 bases). The receptor was derived from a human donor with non-small cell lung cancer who had stable disease on radiotherapy plus ipilimumab. The sample consisted of peripheral blood, taken from a patient treated with radiotherapy plus ipilimumab. CDR3 sequence (DNA): TGTGCCAGCAACCCAGGGGTGCAGCAGCCCCAGCATTTT. Translation: CASNPGVQQPQHF.